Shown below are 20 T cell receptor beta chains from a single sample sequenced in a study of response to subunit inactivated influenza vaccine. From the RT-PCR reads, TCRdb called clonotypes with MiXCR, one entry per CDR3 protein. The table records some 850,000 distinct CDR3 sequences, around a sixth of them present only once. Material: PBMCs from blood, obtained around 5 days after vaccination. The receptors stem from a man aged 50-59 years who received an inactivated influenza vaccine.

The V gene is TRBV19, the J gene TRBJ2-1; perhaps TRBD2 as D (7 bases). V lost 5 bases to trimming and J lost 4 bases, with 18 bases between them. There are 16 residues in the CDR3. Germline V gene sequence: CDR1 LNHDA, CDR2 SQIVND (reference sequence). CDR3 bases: TGTGCCAGTAGTTTGATGACGCGGGGGCCTTACAATGAGCAGTTCTTC. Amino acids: CASSLMTRGPYNEQFF.

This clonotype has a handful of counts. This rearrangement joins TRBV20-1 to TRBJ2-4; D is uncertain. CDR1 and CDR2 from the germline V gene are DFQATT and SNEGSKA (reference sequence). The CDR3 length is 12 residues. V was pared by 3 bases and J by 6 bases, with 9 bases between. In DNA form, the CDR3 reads TGCAGTGCTAGTATGCCGGGAAACATTCAGTACTTC. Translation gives CSASMPGNIQYF.

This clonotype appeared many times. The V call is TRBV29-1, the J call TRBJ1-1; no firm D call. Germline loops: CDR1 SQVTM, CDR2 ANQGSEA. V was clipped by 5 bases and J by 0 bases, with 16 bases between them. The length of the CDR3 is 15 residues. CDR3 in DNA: TGCAGCGTTACTGAACGCACGAGCATGAACACTGAAGCTTTCTTT. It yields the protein CSVTERTSMNTEAFF.

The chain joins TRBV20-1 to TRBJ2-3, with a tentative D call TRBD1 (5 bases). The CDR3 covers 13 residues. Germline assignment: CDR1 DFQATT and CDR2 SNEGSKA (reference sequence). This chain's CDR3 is CSTTQGPSDTQYF. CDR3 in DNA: TGCAGCACTACGCAGGGTCCCAGTGATACGCAGTATTTT.

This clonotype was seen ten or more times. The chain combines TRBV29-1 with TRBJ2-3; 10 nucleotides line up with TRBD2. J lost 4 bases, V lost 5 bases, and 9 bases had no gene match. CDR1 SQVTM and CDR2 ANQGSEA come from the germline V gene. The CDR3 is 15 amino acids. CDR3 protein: CSVIRTSGGPDTQYF. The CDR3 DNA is TGCAGCGTTATTAGGACTAGCGGAGGACCAGATACGCAGTATTTT.

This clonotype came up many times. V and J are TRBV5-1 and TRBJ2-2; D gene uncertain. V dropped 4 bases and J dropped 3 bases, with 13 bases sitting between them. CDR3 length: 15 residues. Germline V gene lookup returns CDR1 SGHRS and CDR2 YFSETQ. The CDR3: CASSRTEIDTGELFF. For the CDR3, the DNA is TGCGCCAGCAGCCGCACGGAGATAGACACCGGGGAGCTGTTTTTT.

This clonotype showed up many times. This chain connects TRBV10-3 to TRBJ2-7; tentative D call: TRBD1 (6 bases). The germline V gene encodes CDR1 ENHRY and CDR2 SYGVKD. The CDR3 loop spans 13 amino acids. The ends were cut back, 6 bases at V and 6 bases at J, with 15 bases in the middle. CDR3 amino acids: CAIRLNGGSEQYF. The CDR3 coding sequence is TGTGCCATCAGACTAAATGGGGGCAGCGAGCAGTACTTC.

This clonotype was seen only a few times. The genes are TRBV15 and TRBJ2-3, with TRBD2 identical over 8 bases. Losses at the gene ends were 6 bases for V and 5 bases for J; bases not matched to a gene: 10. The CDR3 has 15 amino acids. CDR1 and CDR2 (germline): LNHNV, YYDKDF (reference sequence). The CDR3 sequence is CATRPGGIHGDTQYF. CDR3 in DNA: TGTGCCACCAGGCCGGGGGGGATACACGGAGATACGCAGTATTTT.

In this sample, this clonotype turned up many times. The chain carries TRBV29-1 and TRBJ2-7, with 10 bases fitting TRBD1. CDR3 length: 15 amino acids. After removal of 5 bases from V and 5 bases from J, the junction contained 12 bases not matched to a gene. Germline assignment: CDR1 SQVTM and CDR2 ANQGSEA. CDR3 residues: CSVWAPGQGTHEQYF. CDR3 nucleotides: TGCAGCGTTTGGGCTCCGGGACAGGGGACCCACGAGCAGTACTTC.

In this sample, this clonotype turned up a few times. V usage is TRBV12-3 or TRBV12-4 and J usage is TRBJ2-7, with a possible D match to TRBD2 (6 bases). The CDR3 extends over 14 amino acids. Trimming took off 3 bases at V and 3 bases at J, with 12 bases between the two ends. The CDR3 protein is CASSLGLNYYEQYF. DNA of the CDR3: TGTGCCAGCAGTTTGGGACTCAACTACTACGAGCAGTACTTC.

CDR3 DNA: TGTGCCAGCAGTGAACAGGGACAGGGGTATACGCAGTATTTT. Residues: CASSEQGQGYTQYF. This chain joins TRBV2 and TRBJ2-3; TRBD1 agrees at 10 bases. Germline V gene data show CDR1 as SNHLY and CDR2 as FYNNEI. The CDR3 covers 14 residues. Unmatched junction bases numbered 3, after V lost 2 bases and J lost 7 bases. Full variable domain (missing parts from reference TRBV2 and TRBJ2-3): EPEVTQTPSHQVTQMGQEVILRCVPISNHLYFYWYRQILGQKVEFLVSFYNNEISEKSEIFDDQFSVERPDGSNFTLKIRSTKLEDSAMYFCASSEQGQGYTQYFGPGTRLTVL.

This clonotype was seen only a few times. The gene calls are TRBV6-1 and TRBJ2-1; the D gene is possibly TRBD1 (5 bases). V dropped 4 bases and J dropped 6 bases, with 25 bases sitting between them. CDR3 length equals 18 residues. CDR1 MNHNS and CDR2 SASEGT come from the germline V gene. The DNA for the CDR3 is TGTGCCAGCAGTGGAAGAAGGGGATCATCATCCGCAGGCAATGAGCAGTTCTTC. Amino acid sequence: CASSGRRGSSSAGNEQFF.

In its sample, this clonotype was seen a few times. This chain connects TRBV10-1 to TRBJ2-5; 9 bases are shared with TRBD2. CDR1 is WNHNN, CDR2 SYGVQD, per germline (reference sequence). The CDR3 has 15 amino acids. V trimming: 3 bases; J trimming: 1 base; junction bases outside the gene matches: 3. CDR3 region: CASSDQTSGQETQYF. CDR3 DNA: TGCGCCAGCAGTGATCAGACTAGCGGCCAAGAGACCCAGTACTTC.

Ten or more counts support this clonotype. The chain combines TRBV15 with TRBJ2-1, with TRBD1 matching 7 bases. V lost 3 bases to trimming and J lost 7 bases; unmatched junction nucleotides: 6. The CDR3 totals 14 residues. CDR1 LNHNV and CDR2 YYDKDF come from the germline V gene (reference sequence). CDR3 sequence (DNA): TGTGCCACCAGCAGTGTACAGGGGTGGAATGAGCAGTTCTTC. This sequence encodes CATSSVQGWNEQFF.

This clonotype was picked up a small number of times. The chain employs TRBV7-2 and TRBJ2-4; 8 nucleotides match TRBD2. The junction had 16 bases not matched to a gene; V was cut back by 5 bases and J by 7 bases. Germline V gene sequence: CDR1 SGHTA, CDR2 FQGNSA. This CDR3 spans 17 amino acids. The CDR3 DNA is TGTGCCAGCAGCCCCCAGGTGGTAGCGGGGCCTAGGAACATTCAGTACTTC. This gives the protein CASSPQVVAGPRNIQYF.

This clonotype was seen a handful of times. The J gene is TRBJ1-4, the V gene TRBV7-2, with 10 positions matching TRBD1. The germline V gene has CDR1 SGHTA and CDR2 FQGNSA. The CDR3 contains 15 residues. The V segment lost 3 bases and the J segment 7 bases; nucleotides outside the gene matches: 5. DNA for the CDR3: TGTGCCAGCAGCTTTGTAGGGACAGGGGTTGAAAAACTGTTTTTT. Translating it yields CASSFVGTGVEKLFF.

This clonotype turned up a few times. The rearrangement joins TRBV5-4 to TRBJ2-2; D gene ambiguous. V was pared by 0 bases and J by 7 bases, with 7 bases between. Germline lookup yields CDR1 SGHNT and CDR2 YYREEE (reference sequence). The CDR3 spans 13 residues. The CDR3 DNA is TGTGCCAGCAGCTTGGAGACAATCGGGGAGCTGTTTTTT. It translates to CASSLETIGELFF.

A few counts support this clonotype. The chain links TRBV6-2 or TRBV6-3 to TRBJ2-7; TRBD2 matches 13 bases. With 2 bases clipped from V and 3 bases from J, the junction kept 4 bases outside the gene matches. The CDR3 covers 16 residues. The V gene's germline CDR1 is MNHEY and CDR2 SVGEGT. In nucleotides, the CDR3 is TGTGCCAGCAGTTACCCGGGACTAGCGGGGAGCTACGAGCAGTACTTC. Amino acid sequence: CASSYPGLAGSYEQYF.

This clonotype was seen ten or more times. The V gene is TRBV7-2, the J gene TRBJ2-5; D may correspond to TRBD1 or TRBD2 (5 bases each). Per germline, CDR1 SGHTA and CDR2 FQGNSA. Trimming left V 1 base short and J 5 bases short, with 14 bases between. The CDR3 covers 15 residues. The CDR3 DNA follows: TGTGCCAGCAGCTTAGGGGCCTCGTGGGGGGAGACCCAGTACTTC. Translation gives CASSLGASWGETQYF. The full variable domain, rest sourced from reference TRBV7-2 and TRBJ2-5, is GAGVSQSPSNKVTEKGKDVELRCDPISGHTALYWYRQSLGQGLEFLIYFQGNSAPDKSGLPSDRFSAERTGGSVSTLTIQRTQQEDSAVYLCASSLGASWGETQYFGPGTRLLVL.

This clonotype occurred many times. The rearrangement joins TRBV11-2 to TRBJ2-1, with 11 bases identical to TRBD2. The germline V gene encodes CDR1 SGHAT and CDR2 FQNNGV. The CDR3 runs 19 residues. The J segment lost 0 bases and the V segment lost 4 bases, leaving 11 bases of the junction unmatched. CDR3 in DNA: TGTGCCAGCAGCTCACCGGGACTAGCGGACTTGAGCTCCTACAATGAGCAGTTCTTC. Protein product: CASSSPGLADLSSYNEQFF.